Below, 11 T cell receptor beta chains from the same sample are listed, as sequenced in a study of T cell changes during pregnancy in multiple sclerosis. Sequencing used immunoSEQ multiplex PCR; TCRdb keeps in-frame clones, though not all of them. The table includes approximately 89,000 clones, 94% detected once. This sample comprised peripheral blood, obtained after pregnancy. These receptors originate from a female donor in good health, enrolled as a control in a pregnancy study.

The rearrangement links TRBV5-4 to TRBJ2-7; D possibly corresponds to TRBD1 (5 bases). Trimming pared 2 bases from V and 5 bases from J, leaving 5 bases between. Germline-derived CDR1 and CDR2 are SGHNT and YYREEE (reference sequence). CDR3 length equals 11 residues. The CDR3 is CASSFRDEQYF. CDR3 sequence (DNA): TGTGCCAGCAGCTTCAGGGACGAGCAGTACTTC.

The rearrangement joins TRBV5-1 to TRBJ2-3; 14 positions match TRBD2. The V gene's germline CDR1 is SGHRS and CDR2 YFSETQ. This CDR3 spans 16 amino acids. V dropped 4 bases and J dropped 5; count of bases not matched to a gene: 6. CDR3 in amino acids: CASSAGLAGAKDTQYF. CDR3 in DNA: TGCGCCAGCAGCGCGGGACTAGCGGGAGCTAAAGATACGCAGTATTTT.

This clone was found once. The chain couples TRBV27 to TRBJ1-5, with D unclear. The V gene lost 5 bases and the J gene lost 0 bases, with 8 bases spanning the gap. This CDR3 has 14 residues. Germline-derived CDR1 and CDR2 are MNHEY and SMNVEV (reference sequence). The CDR3 nucleotides read TGTGCCAGCAGTCGTACAGTTAGCAATCAGCCCCAGCATTTT. Translation gives CASSRTVSNQPQHF.

There are a few counts of this clone. J is TRBJ1-1 and V is TRBV29-1, with D possibly matching TRBD1 (5 bases). The germline V and J ends were trimmed by 3 bases and 3 bases, with 11 bases remaining between them. The germline CDR1 and CDR2 sequences are SQVTM and ANQGSEA. This CDR3 region has 13 residues. The CDR3 loop reads CSVDAGFDTEAFF. The CDR3 DNA is TGCAGCGTTGACGCAGGGTTTGACACTGAAGCTTTCTTT.

This clone is a singleton in its sample. The chain carries TRBV5-6 and TRBJ2-1; weak D call: TRBD1 (5 bases). CDR1 is SGHDT and CDR2 is YYEEEE in the germline V gene. The V and J ends lost 1 base and 7 bases respectively, with 9 bases between them. The CDR3 has 13 amino acids. The CDR3 protein is CASSLTKGNEQFF. The CDR3, as DNA: TGTGCCAGCAGCTTGACCAAGGGGAATGAGCAGTTCTTC.

This clone was picked up one time. The chain links TRBV27 to TRBJ2-1; D is unclear. V shed 4 bases and J shed 5 bases, with 12 bases lying between them. The length of the CDR3 is 14 residues. In germline, CDR1 is MNHEY, CDR2 SMNVEV (reference sequence). The CDR3 spells CASSYERSNNEQFF. The DNA for the CDR3 is TGTGCCAGCAGTTATGAGCGATCCAACAATGAGCAGTTCTTC.

The CDR3 reads CASRHGAGAGTDTQYF. For the CDR3, the DNA is TGTGCCAGCCGGCACGGTGCGGGAGCGGGCACAGATACGCAGTATTTT. V is TRBV27 and J is TRBJ2-3, with TRBD2 identical over 7 bases. This CDR3 region has 16 residues. The V segment lost 8 bases and the J segment 1 base; nucleotides outside the gene matches: 12. Germline loops: CDR1 MNHEY, CDR2 SMNVEV (reference sequence).

The chain carries TRBV2 and TRBJ2-7; 8 bases are a match to TRBD2. The ends lost 3 bases at V and 5 bases at J; junction bases unmatched: 9. This CDR3 spans 15 amino acids. CDR1 is SNHLY and CDR2 is FYNNEI in the germline V gene. CDR3 residues: CASSDGLAGLHEQYF. The CDR3 nucleotides read TGTGCCAGCAGTGACGGGCTAGCGGGTTTACACGAGCAGTACTTC.

This clone was counted a single time. This chain joins TRBV5-1 and TRBJ2-1, with TRBD2 matching over 10 bases. The germline gives CDR1 SGHRS, CDR2 YFSETQ. The CDR3 is made up of 17 amino acids. V lost 10 bases and J lost 2; bases outside the gene matches: 15. The CDR3 nucleotides read TGCGCCTCCCAGGCCCAACCTAGCGGGAGAACCTACAATGAGCAGTTCTTC. Translating gives CASQAQPSGRTYNEQFF.

The chain couples TRBV6-5 to TRBJ2-7; possible D gene TRBD1, 6 bases. The CDR3 has 16 amino acids. Germline loops: CDR1 MNHEY, CDR2 SVGAGI. Trimming took off 4 bases at V and 2 bases at J, with 18 bases between the two ends. The CDR3 DNA reads TGTGCCAGCAGTTCTGAACCCGCAGGGGTTGCCTACGAGCAGTACTTC. This gives the protein CASSSEPAGVAYEQYF.

V and J are TRBV4-1 and TRBJ1-2; 7 nucleotides match TRBD1. The V gene end was trimmed by 0 bases and the J gene end by 4 bases; junction bases not matched to a gene: 11. CDR1 and CDR2 (germline): MGHRA, YSYEKL. The CDR3 is 17 amino acids. The CDR3 coding sequence is TGCGCCAGCAGCCAAGACGTTAAAGAGGGGGCCGGCTATGGCTACACCTTC. Translating it yields CASSQDVKEGAGYGYTF.